The next 22 T cell receptor beta chains were all read from a single sample in a study of blood T cell repertoires in COVID-19. Libraries were prepared by immunoSEQ multiplex PCR; TCRdb keeps only in-frame clonotypes and omits some of them. The table records about 350,000 clones, about 90% of them present only once. Sample: PBMCs or T cells enriched from blood (not recorded which). Receptor source: a woman between 25 and 40 years old who had recovered from COVID-19.

The chain recombines TRBV5-1 with TRBJ1-6; 8 nucleotides align to TRBD1. The CDR3 spans 14 residues. Trimming at V came to 3 bases and at J to 10 bases, leaving 6 bases not matched to a gene. Germline V gene lookup returns CDR1 SGHRS and CDR2 YFSETQ. The CDR3 is CASSSGQGGSPLHF. For the CDR3, the DNA is TGCGCCAGCAGCTCCGGACAGGGAGGGTCACCCCTCCACTTT.

This rearrangement joins TRBV18 to TRBJ2-7, with no clear D. This CDR3 contains 15 residues. The germline V gene has CDR1 KGHSH and CDR2 LQKENI. V dropped 6 bases and J dropped 1 base, with 16 bases sitting between them. Here the CDR3 reads CASSPLPVYSYEQYF. DNA of the CDR3: TGTGCCAGCTCCCCCCTACCCGTCTATTCCTACGAGCAGTACTTC.

The genes are TRBV9 and TRBJ1-4; TRBD1 aligns across 7 bases. There are 15 residues in the CDR3. J was trimmed by 5 bases and V by 4 bases; bases with no gene match: 8. Germline-derived CDR1 and CDR2 are SGDLS and YYNGEE. The DNA for the CDR3 is TGTGCCAGCAGCACCGGGACAGCCGTAAATGAAAAACTGTTTTTT. Residues: CASSTGTAVNEKLFF. Combining the CDR3 with reference TRBV9 and TRBJ1-4 gives the whole variable domain DSGVTQTPKHLITATGQRVTLRCSPRSGDLSVYWYQQSLDQGLQFLIQYYNGEERAKGNILERFSAQQFPDLHSELNLSSLELGDSALYFCASSTGTAVNEKLFFGSGTQLSVL.

The chain links TRBV28 to TRBJ1-1; a weak D match, TRBD1 (6 bases). Germline V CDR1 and CDR2: MDHEN, SYDVKM. Between the trimmed V and J ends, which lost 1 base and 10 bases, there was a span of 16 bases. CDR3 length equals 14 residues. In DNA form, the CDR3 reads TGTGCCAGCAGTTTATCTCCGGGTTTAGGGGGAGCTTTCTTT. This translates into CASSLSPGLGGAFF.

This chain links TRBV5-4 with TRBJ1-1; TRBD1 aligns across 9 bases. V dropped 0 bases and J dropped 4; count of bases not matched to a gene: 4. Germline loops: CDR1 SGHNT, CDR2 YYREEE (reference sequence). This CDR3 is built from 15 residues. CDR3 bases: TGTGCCAGCAGCTTGGGACAGGGGGTCGGCACTGAAGCTTTCTTT. Encoded protein: CASSLGQGVGTEAFF.

The chain is built from TRBV7-2 and TRBJ1-1; D gene unclear. Between the trimmed V and J ends, which lost 8 bases and 0 bases, there was a span of 10 bases. The CDR3 totals 13 residues. Germline V gives CDR1 SGHTA, CDR2 FQGNSA. CDR3 amino acids: CASFERVNTEAFF. Written as DNA, the CDR3 is TGTGCCAGCTTCGAGCGAGTGAACACTGAAGCTTTCTTT.

The V call is TRBV5-6, the J call TRBJ1-2, with D unresolved. Germline V gene data show CDR1 as SGHDT and CDR2 as YYEEEE. The CDR3 length is 12 residues. The ends were cut back, 4 bases at V and 4 bases at J, with 8 bases in the middle. The CDR3 coding sequence is TGTGCCAGCAGCGGAACGGGCTATGGCTACACCTTC. It specifies CASSGTGYGYTF.

The chain employs TRBV5-1 and TRBJ1-4, with 9 nucleotides matching TRBD1. V gave up 4 bases and J gave up 5 bases; unmatched junction bases: 9. Germline CDR1 reads SGHRS; CDR2 reads YFSETQ. This CDR3 has 16 amino acids. Here the CDR3 reads CASSPPQGAGNEKLFF. The CDR3 DNA sequence: TGCGCCAGCAGCCCGCCACAGGGGGCTGGAAATGAAAAACTGTTTTTT.

CDR3 bases: TGTGCTAGTGGGCTCAGGGCCACTGAAGCTTTCTTT. The encoded protein is CASGLRATEAFF. The rearrangement uses TRBV12-5 and TRBJ1-1; a weak D match, TRBD1 (5 bases). The ends were cut back, 6 bases at V and 4 bases at J, with 9 bases in the middle. Germline assignment: CDR1 LGHNT and CDR2 FRNRAP. This CDR3 contains 12 residues.

The chain combines TRBV18 with TRBJ2-7; 8 bases are shared with TRBD1. Trimming took 5 bases from V and 7 from J; bases not matched to a gene: 4. Per the germline V gene, CDR1 is KGHSH and CDR2 is LQKENI. There are 12 residues in the CDR3. The CDR3 bases are TGTGCCAGCTCAACGACAGGGGAAGAGCAGTACTTC. Translating gives CASSTTGEEQYF.

This clone was counted a single time. The chain recombines TRBV19 with TRBJ1-5; D possibly corresponds to TRBD1 (5 bases). The CDR3 contains 15 residues. Germline lookup yields CDR1 LNHDA and CDR2 SQIVND (reference sequence). V lost 6 bases to trimming and J lost 4 bases, with 16 bases between them. CDR3 residues: CASSKRQPDNQPQHF. CDR3 coding DNA: TGTGCCAGTAGCAAGAGACAGCCTGATAATCAGCCCCAGCATTTT.

The rearrangement uses TRBV6-5 and TRBJ2-1; TRBD2 is a possible D gene (6 bases). The CDR3 runs to 12 residues. The germline V and J ends were trimmed by 5 bases and 7 bases, with 9 bases remaining between them. CDR1 is MNHEY and CDR2 is SVGAGI in the germline V gene. CDR3 nucleotide sequence: TGTGCCAGCAGTAAGACTAGTAATGAGCAGTTCTTC. As protein: CASSKTSNEQFF.

The chain joins TRBV2 to TRBJ1-1; D possibly corresponds to TRBD1 (5 bases). Per the germline V gene, CDR1 is SNHLY and CDR2 is FYNNEI. The V gene lost 4 bases and the J gene lost 3 bases, with 15 bases spanning the gap. The CDR3 runs to 15 residues. The CDR3 is CASSATDEWDTEAFF. The CDR3 DNA follows: TGTGCCAGCAGTGCGACAGACGAATGGGACACTGAAGCTTTCTTT.

V gene TRBV28 combines with J gene TRBJ1-2, with D uncertain. Germline CDR1 is MDHEN and CDR2 is SYDVKM. This CDR3 has 14 amino acids. With 6 bases removed from V and 1 base from J, the gap between germline ends came to 12 bases. CDR3 residues: CASSSEAGNYGYTF. In nucleotides, the CDR3 is TGTGCCAGCAGCTCAGAGGCCGGTAACTATGGCTACACCTTC.

Turning to this clone: The sample contains more than one DNA sequence encoding this CDR3. V is TRBV5-5 and J is TRBJ1-5, with D possibly TRBD1 on 5 matching bases. Trimming pared 0 bases from V and 0 bases from J, leaving 10 bases between. The length of the CDR3 is 16 residues. Per the germline V gene, CDR1 is SGHKS and CDR2 is YYEKEE (reference sequence). CDR3 region: CASSLVGGDSNQPQHF. Written as DNA, the CDR3 is TGTGCCAGCAGCTTGGTTGGGGGGGATAGCAATCAGCCCCAGCATTTT.

The chain has TRBV7-6 and TRBJ2-2; D unresolved. Germline lookup yields CDR1 SGHVS and CDR2 FNYEAQ. CDR3 size: 13 residues. The ends were cut back, 1 base at V and 3 bases at J, with 3 bases in the middle. CDR3 sequence: CASSLEHTGELFF. The CDR3 nucleotides are TGTGCCAGCAGCTTAGAGCACACCGGGGAGCTGTTTTTT. Full variable domain (outside the CDR3, taken from reference TRBV7-6 and TRBJ2-2): GAGVSQSPRYKVTKRGQDVALRCDPISGHVSLYWYRQALGQGPEFLTYFNYEAQQDKSGLPNDRFSAERPEGSISTLTIQRTEQRDSAMYRCASSLEHTGELFFGEGSRLTVL.

This clone was counted only a few times. The CDR3 spells CAWSVSAINQPQHF. CDR3 DNA sequence: TGTGCCTGGAGTGTAAGTGCGATCAATCAGCCCCAGCATTTT. V and J are TRBV30 and TRBJ1-5; no definite D call. Germline loops: CDR1 GTSNPN, CDR2 SVGIG (reference sequence). V lost 0 bases and J lost 3, with 9 bases in between. The CDR3 runs 14 residues.

V gene TRBV2 combines with J gene TRBJ1-3; D remains unclear. CDR1 SNHLY and CDR2 FYNNEI come from the germline V gene. Trimming pared 4 bases from V and 2 bases from J, leaving 9 bases between. This CDR3 is built from 14 residues. The CDR3 protein is CASSVGSTGNTIYF. The CDR3 nucleotides read TGTGCCAGCAGTGTCGGGTCAACTGGAAACACCATATATTTT.

The V and J genes are TRBV6-5 and TRBJ2-7, with 8 bases matching TRBD1. CDR1 is MNHEY, CDR2 SVGAGI, per germline. V shed 6 bases, J shed 3 bases, and the junction held 10 bases outside the gene matches. This CDR3 is built from 15 residues. The CDR3 spells CASSYRDRGRYEQYF. As DNA, the CDR3 is TGTGCCAGCAGCTATCGAGACAGGGGACGCTACGAGCAGTACTTC.

The chain is built from TRBV7-8 and TRBJ1-2; D not certain. Germline CDR1 SGHVS, CDR2 FQNEAQ. V lost 2 bases and J lost 4, with 11 bases in between. The CDR3 extends over 14 amino acids. The CDR3 is CASSLSGSSYGYTF. The CDR3 coding sequence is TGTGCCAGCAGCTTATCAGGAAGCTCCTATGGCTACACCTTC. Full variable domain (rest looked up from reference TRBV7-8 and TRBJ1-2): GAGVSQSPRYKVAKRGQDVALRCDPISGHVSLFWYQQALGQGPEFLTYFQNEAQLDKSGLPSDRFFAERPEGSVSTLKIQRTQQEDSAVYLCASSLSGSSYGYTFGSGTRLTVV.

The chain joins TRBV10-3 to TRBJ2-7; perhaps TRBD2 as D (6 bases). Per germline, CDR1 ENHRY and CDR2 SYGVKD. The length of the CDR3 is 15 residues. Between the trimmed V and J ends, which lost 0 bases and 5 bases, there was a span of 14 bases. The CDR3 DNA sequence: TGTGCCATCAGTGAGTCGTCCTCAAGGAGGGACGAGCAGTACTTC. Translated, it gives CAISESSSRRDEQYF.

V and J are TRBV10-3 and TRBJ1-6; a possible D gene is TRBD1 (5 bases). V lost 10 bases to trimming and J lost 7 bases, with 14 bases between them. CDR3 length equals 13 residues. Germline CDR1 and CDR2: ENHRY and SYGVKD. This CDR3 reads CATTGEGNSPLHF. In DNA form, the CDR3 reads TGTGCCACAACGGGGGAGGGGAATTCACCCCTCCACTTT.